What follows describes a single T cell receptor (beta chain). Its antigen is still unknown. No much larger clone is present one base from it, and per-base qualities are unavailable. These data come from a study of CD8 T cells in Susac syndrome (dated by TCRdb to the late 2010s). With regard to the full study: The study used repertoire sequencing to test whether antigen drove CD8+ T cell activation and differentiation in Susac syndrome.

General study outcomes and caveats: The number of individuals in the TCR sequencing and HLA analysis was acknowledged as relatively small.

High-throughput TCR beta sequencing profiled peripheral blood CD8+ and CD4+ T cells from healthy donors, Susac syndrome patients and multiple sclerosis patients. Treatment-naive patients with stable or active relapsing-remitting disease fulfilling revised McDonald criteria were used as multiple sclerosis controls. Bulk CD8+ and CD4+ T cells were purified magnetically by negative isolation, whereas CD8+ TEMRA cells were enriched by FACS. Blood was drawn into EDTA tubes, processed within 24 hours, and PBMCs were isolated by density gradient centrifugation. PBMCs destined for TCR sequencing were cryopreserved in liquid nitrogen and later thawed in a 37 °C water bath. Purity of sorted or isolated CD4+, CD8+ and CD8+ TEMRA cells was at least 90%. CDR1 SQVTM and CDR2 ANQGSEA are derived from the germline V gene. The cysteine opens and the phenylalanine closes a CDR3 of 16 amino acids. The entry retains the CDR3 DNA only, 48 bases that are in frame from base 1. Clipping removes 7 bases from V and 0 bases from J, with 10 as the unmatched junction base count.

RNA was extracted with the RNeasy kit and roughly 0.45 to 1 ug was reverse transcribed using random hexamers. The immunoSEQ multiplex PCR assay, covering 54 Vbeta and 13 Jbeta segments, was used to amplify TCR beta CDR3 regions. To correct PCR amplification bias, a synthetic template baseline was used for both primer optimization and computational correction. The authors processed their data as follows. Reads were assigned to V, D and J genes according to IMGT and analyzed in immunoSEQ Analyzer, with only productive sequences retained. Clonality was calculated as one minus the Shannon entropy normalized by log2 of the number of productive unique sequences. For each patient and control, public and private clones were evaluated within the 100 most prevalent clones. Susac-specific clones were defined as absent from healthy and MS cohorts, around 980 published viral clones and other ImmuneACCESS disease sequences. TCRdb's own reprocessing of the public reads used fastp at Q25 and MiXCR and kept productive beta chains. Rows matching on CDR3 protein sequence are summarized as one entry with the most common DNA and genes. TCRdb's processing, not the authors' own work, is the source of the V and J calls. The sample table lists 110,000 or so distinct CDR3 sequences, 85% to 95% of them with a count of one. The leading ten clones occupy 0.093% of the sample.

The sequence is built from TRBV29-1 and TRBJ2-1, and 9 bases in between align with TRBD2. Sequencing was performed on CD4+ T cells from PBMCs. The TCR comes from a human donor with multiple sclerosis. The nucleotides are TGCAGCGCCCTAACGGGCGGGGGGGGCTCCTACAATGAGCAGTTCTTC. Its protein product is CSALTGGGGSYNEQFF.